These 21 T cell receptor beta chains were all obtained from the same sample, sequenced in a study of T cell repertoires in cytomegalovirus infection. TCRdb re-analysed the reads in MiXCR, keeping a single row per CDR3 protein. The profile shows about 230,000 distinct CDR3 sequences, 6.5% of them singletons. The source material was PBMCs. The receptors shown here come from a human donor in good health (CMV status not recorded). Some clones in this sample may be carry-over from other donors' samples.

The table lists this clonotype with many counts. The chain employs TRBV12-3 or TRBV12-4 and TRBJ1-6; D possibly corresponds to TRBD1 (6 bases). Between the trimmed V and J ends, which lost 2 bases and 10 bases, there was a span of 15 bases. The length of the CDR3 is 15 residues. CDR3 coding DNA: TGTGCCAGCAGTTTAAGGGCGGGGGGCCACTCACCCCTCCACTTT. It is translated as CASSLRAGGHSPLHF.

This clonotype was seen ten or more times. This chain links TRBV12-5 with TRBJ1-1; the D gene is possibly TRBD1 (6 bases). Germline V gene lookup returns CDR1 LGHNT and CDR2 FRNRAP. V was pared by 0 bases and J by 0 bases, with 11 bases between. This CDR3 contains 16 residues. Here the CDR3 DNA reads TGTGCTAGTGGTTTGGTTATGGGGGCGATGAACACTGAAGCTTTCTTT. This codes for CASGLVMGAMNTEAFF. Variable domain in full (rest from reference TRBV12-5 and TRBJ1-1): DARVTQTPRHKVTEMGQEVTMRCQPILGHNTVFWYRQTMMQGLELLAYFRNRAPLDDSGMPKDRFSAEMPDATLATLKIQPSEPRDSAVYFCASGLVMGAMNTEAFFGQGTRLTVV.

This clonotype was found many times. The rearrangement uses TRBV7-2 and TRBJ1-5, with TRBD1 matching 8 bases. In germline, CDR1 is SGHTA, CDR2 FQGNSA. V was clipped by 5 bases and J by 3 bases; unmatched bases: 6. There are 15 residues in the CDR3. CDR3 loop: CASSLGTGANQPQHF. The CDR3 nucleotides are TGTGCCAGCAGCCTCGGGACAGGTGCCAATCAGCCCCAGCATTTT.

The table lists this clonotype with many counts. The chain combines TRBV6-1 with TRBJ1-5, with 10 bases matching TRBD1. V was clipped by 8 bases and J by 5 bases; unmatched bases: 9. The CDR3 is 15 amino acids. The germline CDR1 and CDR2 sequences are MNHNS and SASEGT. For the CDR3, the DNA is TGTGCCAGCGGCCCAGGGACAGGGGTCGATCAGCCCCAGCATTTT. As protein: CASGPGTGVDQPQHF.

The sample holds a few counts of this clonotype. The CDR3 DNA sequence: TGTGCCAGCAGCTTTCGGGACACATCGTATGGCTACACCTTC. This gives the protein CASSFRDTSYGYTF. This chain links TRBV7-9 with TRBJ1-2; a weak D match, TRBD1 (6 bases). The germline V and J ends were trimmed by 3 bases and 5 bases, with 13 bases remaining between them. Germline CDR1 SEHNR, CDR2 FQNEAQ (reference sequence). This CDR3 has 14 amino acids.

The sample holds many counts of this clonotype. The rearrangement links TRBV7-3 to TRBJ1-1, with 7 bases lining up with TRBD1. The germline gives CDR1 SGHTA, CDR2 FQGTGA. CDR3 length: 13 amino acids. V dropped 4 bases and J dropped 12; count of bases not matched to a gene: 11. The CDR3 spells CASSSGTEGKTFF. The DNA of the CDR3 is TGTGCCAGCAGCTCAGGGACAGAAGGAAAGACTTTCTTT.

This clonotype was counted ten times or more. The CDR3 DNA follows: TGCGCCAGCAGCTTGGGGCTAGCCGACGAGCAGTACTTC. Translated: CASSLGLADEQYF. V is TRBV5-1 and J is TRBJ2-7; D is perhaps TRBD2 (5 bases). Trimming removed 0 bases at V and 5 bases at J, with 9 bases between. CDR1 and CDR2 from the germline V gene are SGHRS and YFSETQ. The CDR3 sequence is 13 residues long.

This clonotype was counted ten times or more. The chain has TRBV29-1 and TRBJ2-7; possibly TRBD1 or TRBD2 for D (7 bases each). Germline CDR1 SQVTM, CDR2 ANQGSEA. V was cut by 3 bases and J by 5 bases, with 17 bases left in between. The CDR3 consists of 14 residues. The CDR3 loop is CSVDTGEGSDEQYF. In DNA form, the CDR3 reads TGCAGCGTTGATACAGGGGAGGGCTCTGACGAGCAGTACTTC.

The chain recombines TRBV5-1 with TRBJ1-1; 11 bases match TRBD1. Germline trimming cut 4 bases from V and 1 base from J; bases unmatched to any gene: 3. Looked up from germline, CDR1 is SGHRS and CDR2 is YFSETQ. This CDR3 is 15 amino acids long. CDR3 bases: TGCGCCAGCAGCCGGGACAGGGGGACGAACACTGAAGCTTTCTTT. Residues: CASSRDRGTNTEAFF.

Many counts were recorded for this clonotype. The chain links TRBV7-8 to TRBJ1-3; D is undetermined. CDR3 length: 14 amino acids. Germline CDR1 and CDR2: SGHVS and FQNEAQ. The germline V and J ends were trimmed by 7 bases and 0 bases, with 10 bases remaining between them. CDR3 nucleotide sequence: TGTGCCAGCAAGACTGCATCCTCTGGAAACACCATATATTTT. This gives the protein CASKTASSGNTIYF.

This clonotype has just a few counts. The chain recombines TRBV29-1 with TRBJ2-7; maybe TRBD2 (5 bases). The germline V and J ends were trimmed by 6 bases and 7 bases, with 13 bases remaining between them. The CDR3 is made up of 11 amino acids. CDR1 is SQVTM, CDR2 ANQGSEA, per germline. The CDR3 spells CSVVGPGEQYF. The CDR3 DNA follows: TGCAGCGTCGTCGGACCGGGGGAGCAGTACTTC.

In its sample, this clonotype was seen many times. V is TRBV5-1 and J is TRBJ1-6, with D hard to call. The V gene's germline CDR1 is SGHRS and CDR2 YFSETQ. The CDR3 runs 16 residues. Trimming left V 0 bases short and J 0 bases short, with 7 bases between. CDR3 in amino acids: CASSLEQSSYNSPLHF. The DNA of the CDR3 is TGCGCCAGCAGCTTGGAACAGAGCTCCTATAATTCACCCCTCCACTTT. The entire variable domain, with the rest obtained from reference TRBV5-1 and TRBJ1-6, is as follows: KAGVTQTPRYLIKTRGQQVTLSCSPISGHRSVSWYQQTPGQGLQFLFEYFSETQRNKGNFPGRFSGRQFSNSRSEMNVSTLELGDSALYLCASSLEQSSYNSPLHFGNGTRLTVT.

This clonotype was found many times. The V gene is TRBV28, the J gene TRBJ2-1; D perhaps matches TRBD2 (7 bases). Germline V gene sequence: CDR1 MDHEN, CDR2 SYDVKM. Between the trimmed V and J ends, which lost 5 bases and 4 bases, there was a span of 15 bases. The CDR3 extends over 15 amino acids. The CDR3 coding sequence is TGTGCCAGCAGTCCTCGGGGGCGGGGGTACAATGAGCAGTTCTTC. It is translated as CASSPRGRGYNEQFF.

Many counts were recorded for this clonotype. The chain's CDR3 is CASSFSEQGTEQYF. In nucleotides, the CDR3 is TGTGCCAGCAGCTTTTCGGAACAGGGGACCGAGCAGTACTTC. This chain links TRBV7-2 with TRBJ2-7; the match to TRBD1 covers 7 bases. This CDR3 has 14 amino acids. Germline CDR1 SGHTA, CDR2 FQGNSA. V was pared by 3 bases and J by 6 bases, with 8 bases of the junction left unmatched.

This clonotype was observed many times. The CDR3 DNA sequence: TGCAGTGCTAGAGGAGGGGACAGGGGGCTCATCAACTACGAGCAGTACTTC. This encodes CSARGGDRGLINYEQYF. V is TRBV20-1 and J is TRBJ2-7; 12 bases are a match to TRBD1. V dropped 1 base and J dropped 3; count of bases not matched to a gene: 10. In germline, CDR1 is DFQATT, CDR2 SNEGSKA (reference sequence). The CDR3 length is 17 residues.

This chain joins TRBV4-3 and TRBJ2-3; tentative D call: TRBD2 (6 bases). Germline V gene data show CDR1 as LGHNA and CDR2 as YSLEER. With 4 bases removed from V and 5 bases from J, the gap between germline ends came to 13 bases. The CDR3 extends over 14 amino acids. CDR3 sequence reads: CASSLGTYGDTQYF. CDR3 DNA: TGCGCCAGCAGCCTCGGGACTTACGGAGATACGCAGTATTTT.

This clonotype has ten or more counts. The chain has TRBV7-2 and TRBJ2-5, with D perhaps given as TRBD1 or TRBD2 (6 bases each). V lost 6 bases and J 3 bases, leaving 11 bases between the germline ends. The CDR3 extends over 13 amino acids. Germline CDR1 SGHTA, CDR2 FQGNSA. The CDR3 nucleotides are TGTGCCAGCAGGGACGGGGGCAAAGAGACCCAGTACTTC. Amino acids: CASRDGGKETQYF.

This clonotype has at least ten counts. The CDR3 DNA reads TGTGCCAGCATAGGCGGGGGGTACGAGCAGTACTTC. This codes for CASIGGGYEQYF. This chain links TRBV28 with TRBJ2-7; 8 bases are a match to TRBD2. The V segment lost 7 bases and the J segment 4 bases; nucleotides outside the gene matches: 3. Germline lookup yields CDR1 MDHEN and CDR2 SYDVKM. The CDR3 has 12 residues.

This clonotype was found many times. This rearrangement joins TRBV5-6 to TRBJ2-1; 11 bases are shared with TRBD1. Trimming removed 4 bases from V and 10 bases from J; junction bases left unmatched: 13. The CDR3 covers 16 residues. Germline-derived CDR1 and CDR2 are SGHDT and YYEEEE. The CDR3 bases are TGTGCCAGCAGCGCCGGGACAGGGGGATACCTTGGGGAGCAGTTCTTC. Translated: CASSAGTGGYLGEQFF.

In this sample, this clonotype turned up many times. The CDR3 region is CAISDGGRSSNQPQHF. The CDR3 region has the DNA TGTGCCATCAGTGATGGTGGCAGATCCAGCAATCAGCCCCAGCATTTT. The chain joins TRBV10-3 to TRBJ1-5, with D unclear. Germline-derived CDR1 and CDR2 are ENHRY and SYGVKD. There are 16 residues in the CDR3. V lost 3 bases and J 1 base, leaving 13 bases between the germline ends.

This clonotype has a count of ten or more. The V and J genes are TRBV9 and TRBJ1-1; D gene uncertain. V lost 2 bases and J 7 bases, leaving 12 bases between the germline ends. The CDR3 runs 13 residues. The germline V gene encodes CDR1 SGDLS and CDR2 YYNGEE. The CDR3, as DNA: TGTGCCAGCAGCGTGGACGGGTCTGGTGAAGCTTTCTTT. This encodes CASSVDGSGEAFF.